The T cell receptor beta chain under discussion was sequenced for a study of regulatory T cells in long-lasting Graves disease. As for the study in general: Less than 3 months of antithyroid drugs had been taken by newly diagnosed Graves' patients. Study-level results: Relative to new patients (approximately 960), persistent patients exhibited greater sharing of public clonotypes (approximately 2,700).

This clonotype showed up many times. Its antigen is not known. To make TCR beta libraries, researchers used iRepertoire HTBI primers and Arm-PCR of CDR3 regions. MiXCR was run by TCRdb on the multiplex PCR reads, yielding one entry per CDR3 protein. The data contain roughly 250,000 distinct CDR3 sequences, 15% to 20% of them singletons. Time point meaning: newly diagnosed GD, antithyroid drugs for less than 3 months. After RNA was extracted from PBMCs, the TCR library was made from it. This sample was shared with a second study, whose subject was T cells in Graves' hyperthyroidism and ophthalmopathy. From that second work: A median 6.5 months before onset, the model predicted ophthalmopathy.

The sequence was obtained from a woman aged 25 to 39 with Graves disease. The sample here was peripheral blood mononuclear cells (PBMCs), taken at new diagnosis, from a patient treated with antithyroid drugs.

CDR3: CASSLKGSSEQYF. CDR3 in DNA: TGTGCCAGCAGCTTAAAGGGGTCCAGCGAGCAGTACTTC. This chain joins TRBV7-2 and TRBJ2-7; tentative D call: TRBD1 (5 bases). Deletions cut 2 bases from V and 6 bases from J, with 11 bases between. CDR1 and CDR2 (germline): SGHTA, FQGNSA. The CDR3 spans 13 residues.